The present T cell receptor beta chain was sequenced within a study of early T cells in non-severe SARS-CoV-2 infection. Germline assignment: CDR1 SQVTM and CDR2 ANQGSEA. V was pared by 3 bases and J by 3 bases, with 10 bases of the junction left unmatched. The CDR3 length is 16 residues. This clonotype was counted between two and nine times. TCRdb ran MiXCR on the 5' RACE reads and lists one entry per CDR3 protein. The profile covers roughly 83,000 distinct CDR3 sequences, with 9.5% to 15% appearing a single time and 4% to 4.5% taken by the ten largest. The sample here was whole blood, taken at baseline. V is TRBV29-1 and J is TRBJ2-1; 8 bases agree with TRBD1. The clonotype was recovered from an adult who was a healthcare worker with PCR-confirmed SARS-CoV-2 infection or an uninfected control (not recorded which). The CDR3 is CSVDNPGQGDYNEQFF. The CDR3 coding sequence is TGCAGCGTTGATAACCCCGGACAGGGCGACTACAATGAGCAGTTCTTC.